What follows are 4 T cell receptor beta chains derived from one specimen sequenced in a study of shared clonotypes between healthy human individuals. This table comes from immunoSEQ multiplex PCR, and its TCRdb copy is limited to in-frame clones, with some not included. This sample has some 490,000 clones, with 60% to 80% found just once. The material sequenced was PBMCs. The receptors come from a woman aged 40 to 50 in good health. Some clones in this sample may be carry-over from other donors' samples.

The genes are TRBV6-1 and TRBJ2-3; D unresolved. This CDR3 has 14 residues. The germline gives CDR1 MNHNS, CDR2 SASEGT. V lost 7 bases and J 1 base, leaving 12 bases between the germline ends. DNA of the CDR3: TGTGCCAGCACGGCCAGAGAGGGCACAGATACGCAGTATTTT. This translates into CASTAREGTDTQYF.

This sequence joins TRBV7-2 and TRBJ2-7; D is possibly TRBD2 (6 bases). CDR1 SGHTA and CDR2 FQGNSA come from the germline V gene. V gave up 1 base and J gave up 3 bases, with 13 bases separating them. The CDR3 runs 15 residues. The CDR3 DNA follows: TGTGCCAGCAGCTTAGTTGGGACTGGAGGCTACGAGCAGTACTTC. It codes for CASSLVGTGGYEQYF.

This rearrangement joins TRBV27 to TRBJ2-7; TRBD2 agrees at 11 bases. Germline V gene lookup returns CDR1 MNHEY and CDR2 SMNVEV (reference sequence). This CDR3 has 15 residues. The J segment lost 8 bases and the V segment lost 4 bases, leaving 10 bases of the junction unmatched. CDR3 region: CASSSTTSGTLKQYF. CDR3 DNA sequence: TGTGCCAGCAGTTCGACGACTAGCGGGACTCTCAAGCAGTACTTC.

The rearrangement links TRBV19 to TRBJ2-1; 7 positions agree with TRBD1. Trimming removed 7 bases from V and 5 bases from J; junction bases left unmatched: 11. The CDR3 has 15 amino acids. The V gene's germline CDR1 is LNHDA and CDR2 SQIVND (reference sequence). This chain's CDR3 is CASNLLGTVDNEQFF. Here the CDR3 DNA reads TGTGCCAGTAACCTCCTCGGGACAGTCGACAATGAGCAGTTCTTC.